This entry lists 31 T cell receptor beta chains sequenced from one sample in a study of metastatic and nonmetastatic thyroid tumors. TCRdb re-called the PCR reads through MiXCR. This repertoire shows about 16,000 clones, roughly 23% found once; its top ten account for roughly 11%. Ahead of thyroid surgery, no patient had received treatment of any kind. Sequenced material: blood. These receptors all stem from a male donor with papillary thyroid cancer or a benign thyroid nodule (not recorded which). Some clones in this sample may be carry-over from other donors' samples.

This clone counts as medium-sized. The chain joins TRBV20-1 to TRBJ2-7, with TRBD1 identical over 10 bases. Trimming removed 3 bases from V and 5 bases from J; junction bases left unmatched: 10. Germline CDR1 reads DFQATT; CDR2 reads SNEGSKA (reference sequence). The length of the CDR3 is 15 residues. CDR3 residues: CSASPPGQGTDEQYF. The CDR3 coding sequence is TGCAGTGCTAGCCCCCCGGGACAGGGGACGGACGAGCAGTACTTC.

This chain links TRBV5-1 with TRBJ2-7; possibly TRBD1 or TRBD2 for D (6 bases each). The CDR3 is made up of 14 amino acids. Between the trimmed V and J ends, which lost 1 base and 4 bases, there was a span of 12 bases. CDR1 and CDR2 (germline): SGHRS, YFSETQ. The CDR3 reads CASSLLGGTYEQYF. The CDR3 DNA reads TGCGCCAGCAGCTTGTTGGGGGGCACTTACGAGCAGTACTTC.

The gene calls are TRBV6-2 or TRBV6-3 and TRBJ2-5; D perhaps matches TRBD2 (6 bases). Trimming removed 4 bases from V and 1 base from J, with 10 bases in between. From germline, CDR1 is MNHEY and CDR2 SVGEGT. This CDR3 contains 14 residues. As DNA, the CDR3 is TGTGCCAGCAGTTTCGCAGCGGGCCAAGAGACCCAGTACTTC. Translated, it gives CASSFAAGQETQYF.

This clone was counted between two and nine times. J is TRBJ2-7 and V is TRBV6-1; D is undetermined. CDR3 size: 14 residues. Trimming shortened V by 8 bases and J by 7 bases, and 21 bases separated the two germline ends. Per germline, CDR1 MNHNS and CDR2 SASEGT. The CDR3 here is CASAGVHLVMEQYF. Here the CDR3 DNA reads TGTGCCAGCGCTGGGGTACATCTTGTAATGGAGCAGTACTTC.

This clone has at least ten counts. This chain uses TRBV5-1 with TRBJ1-3; the D gene is possibly TRBD1 (6 bases). V lost 0 bases and J lost 3, with 13 bases in between. This CDR3 has 16 amino acids. Germline CDR1 reads SGHRS; CDR2 reads YFSETQ. This CDR3 reads CASSLVPGTSGNTIYF. CDR3 sequence (DNA): TGCGCCAGCAGCTTGGTCCCAGGGACAAGTGGAAACACCATATATTTT. The entire variable domain, with the rest obtained from reference TRBV5-1 and TRBJ1-3, is as follows: KAGVTQTPRYLIKTRGQQVTLSCSPISGHRSVSWYQQTPGQGLQFLFEYFSETQRNKGNFPGRFSGRQFSNSRSEMNVSTLELGDSALYLCASSLVPGTSGNTIYFGEGSWLTVV.

This clone was seen a handful of times. This chain connects TRBV12-3 or TRBV12-4 to TRBJ1-2; TRBD1 matches 7 bases. The CDR3 length is 14 residues. V shed 5 bases, J shed 5 bases, and the junction held 8 bases outside the gene matches. CDR3 protein: CASSLMDRPYGYTF. The CDR3 DNA sequence: TGTGCCAGCAGTCTTATGGACAGGCCGTATGGCTACACCTTC.

This clone has a count of ten or more. The chain is built from TRBV13 and TRBJ1-3; D is ambiguous. This CDR3 has 16 residues. Trimming stripped 4 bases from V and 4 bases from J, with 17 bases between. Germline V gene data show CDR1 as PRHDT and CDR2 as FYEKMQ (reference sequence). CDR3 nucleotide sequence: TGTGCCAGCAGCTCCCAGGCGAGGGTGCGAGGAAACACCATATATTTT. Encoded protein: CASSSQARVRGNTIYF.

Ten or more counts support this clone. The chain recombines TRBV20-1 with TRBJ2-1, with TRBD2 as a possible D gene (5 bases). Germline CDR1 and CDR2: DFQATT and SNEGSKA (reference sequence). The germline V and J ends were trimmed by 8 bases and 2 bases, with 13 bases remaining between them. The CDR3 runs 13 residues. DNA of the CDR3: TGCAGTCCCGGGGAAGACACCTACAATGAGCAGTTCTTC. This translates into CSPGEDTYNEQFF.

This clone is medium-sized within its sample. The chain employs TRBV6-5 and TRBJ2-6, with D unclear. The CDR3 covers 17 residues. Trimming stripped 2 bases from V and 0 bases from J, with 11 bases between. Germline CDR1 and CDR2: MNHEY and SVGAGI. DNA for the CDR3: TGTGCCAGCAGTTACGAACAGTCGAGCTCTGGGGCCAACGTCCTGACTTTC. Protein sequence: CASSYEQSSSGANVLTF.

This clone was seen at least ten times. The V and J genes are TRBV10-2 and TRBJ1-5; unclear D gene. This CDR3 spans 13 amino acids. Trimming stripped 4 bases from V and 3 bases from J, with 7 bases between. Germline CDR1 is WSHSY and CDR2 is SAAADI. The CDR3 DNA reads as TGCGCCAGCAGTGGGATCTTCAATCAGCCCCAGCATTTT. It yields the protein CASSGIFNQPQHF.

In its sample, this clone was seen many times. This chain uses TRBV5-4 with TRBJ2-1; D possibly corresponds to TRBD2 (5 bases). The length of the CDR3 is 15 residues. With 0 bases removed from V and 8 bases from J, the gap between germline ends came to 15 bases. Germline V gene data show CDR1 as SGHNT and CDR2 as YYREEE (reference sequence). Here the CDR3 reads CASSLEIRGSDEQFF. The CDR3, as DNA: TGTGCCAGCAGCTTGGAAATTCGCGGGTCCGATGAGCAGTTCTTC.

This clone was detected a few times. The chain is built from TRBV6-1 and TRBJ1-4; TRBD1 aligns across 10 bases. This CDR3 is built from 15 residues. Germline V gene lookup returns CDR1 MNHNS and CDR2 SASEGT. V dropped 5 bases and J dropped 6; count of bases not matched to a gene: 6. The CDR3 DNA sequence: TGTGCCAGCAGTACCGGGACAGGGGAGCATGAAAAACTGTTTTTT. This sequence encodes CASSTGTGEHEKLFF.

This clone is termed medium-sized (0.01 to 0.1%). This chain's CDR3 is CASSEYAENTEAFF. The CDR3 DNA follows: TGTGCCAGCAGTGAGTACGCAGAGAACACTGAAGCTTTCTTT. The chain combines TRBV6-1 with TRBJ1-1; D not certain. Per germline, CDR1 MNHNS and CDR2 SASEGT. The CDR3 loop spans 14 amino acids. V lost 3 bases, J lost 1 base, and 9 bases lay in between.

V gene TRBV4-1 combines with J gene TRBJ2-7; 7 bases line up with TRBD1. This CDR3 spans 15 amino acids. V gave up 2 bases and J gave up 1 base; unmatched junction bases: 5. Germline V lookup: CDR1 MGHRA, CDR2 YSYEKL. In DNA form, the CDR3 reads TGCGCCAGCAGCCAAACCCAGACAGGGTCCTACGAGCAGTACTTC. The encoded protein is CASSQTQTGSYEQYF.

This clone is medium-sized (0.01 to 0.1%) in the sample. J is TRBJ1-5 and V is TRBV19; no firm D call. In germline, CDR1 is LNHDA, CDR2 SQIVND (reference sequence). This CDR3 spans 13 amino acids. V lost 3 bases and J 6 bases, leaving 9 bases between the germline ends. CDR3 coding DNA: TGTGCCAGTAGTATGGCTATCATTCAGCCCCAGCATTTT. Its translation is CASSMAIIQPQHF.

This clone came up a few times. V gene TRBV6-2 or TRBV6-3 combines with J gene TRBJ2-2; D tentatively reads TRBD1 or TRBD2 (5 bases each). The CDR3 sequence is 13 residues long. The ends were cut back, 4 bases at V and 7 bases at J, with 10 bases in the middle. The germline V gene has CDR1 MNHEY and CDR2 SVGEGT. The CDR3 region has the DNA TGTGCCAGCAGTTCACGGGGCGGCGGGGAGCTGTTTTTT. Translating gives CASSSRGGGELFF.

This clone has ten or more counts. The chain couples TRBV30 to TRBJ2-5; 8 positions match TRBD2. This CDR3 comprises 15 residues. Losses at the gene ends were 5 bases for V and 2 bases for J; bases not matched to a gene: 10. The germline V gene encodes CDR1 GTSNPN and CDR2 SVGIG (reference sequence). CDR3 sequence: CAWASGLAGQETQYF. CDR3 sequence (DNA): TGTGCCTGGGCCTCCGGGTTAGCGGGGCAAGAGACCCAGTACTTC.

The chain employs TRBV20-1 and TRBJ2-7, with 8 positions matching TRBD1. Unmatched junction bases numbered 18, after V lost 5 bases and J lost 0 bases. Germline CDR1 DFQATT, CDR2 SNEGSKA (reference sequence). CDR3 length: 18 residues. The CDR3 DNA sequence: TGCAGTGCTGGGACACCCGCTCAGACAGGGGCCTTCTCCTACGAGCAGTACTTC. Translated, it gives CSAGTPAQTGAFSYEQYF.

As to this clone: Other nucleotide sequences from this sample produce the same CDR3. The V call is TRBV11-2, the J call TRBJ2-2, with 8 bases that match TRBD2. CDR1 is SGHAT and CDR2 is FQNNGV in the germline V gene. This CDR3 has 15 amino acids. V shed 4 bases, J shed 7 bases, and the junction held 8 bases outside the gene matches. The CDR3 DNA is TGTGCCAGCAGCTGGGGAGCGGGAGACGTCGGGGAGCTGTTTTTT. It specifies CASSWGAGDVGELFF.

The chain is built from TRBV20-1 and TRBJ2-6; 10 nucleotides match TRBD2. The CDR3 runs 18 residues. From germline, CDR1 is DFQATT and CDR2 SNEGSKA (reference sequence). V dropped 3 bases and J dropped 4; count of bases not matched to a gene: 12. CDR3 in amino acids: CSARAVAGGTGGANVLTF. CDR3 in DNA: TGCAGTGCTAGGGCGGTAGCGGGAGGTACCGGCGGGGCCAACGTCCTGACTTTC.

Judged by abundance, this clone is medium-sized (0.01 to 0.1%). The CDR3 here is CASSSRGVAGVYNEQFF. CDR3 bases: TGCGCCAGCAGCTCACGGGGGGTAGCGGGGGTCTACAATGAGCAGTTCTTC. The chain combines TRBV5-1 with TRBJ2-1, with TRBD2 matching over 9 bases. After removal of 3 bases from V and 3 bases from J, the junction contained 10 bases not matched to a gene. The CDR3 is made up of 17 amino acids. Looked up from germline, CDR1 is SGHRS and CDR2 is YFSETQ.

This clone was counted many times. The CDR3 is CASSLIRAGANVLTF. In nucleotides, the CDR3 is TGTGCCAGCAGCTTAATTCGGGCTGGGGCCAACGTCCTGACTTTC. The V and J genes are TRBV7-9 and TRBJ2-6; D gene ambiguous. There are 15 residues in the CDR3. Germline V lookup: CDR1 SEHNR, CDR2 FQNEAQ (reference sequence). The V end was cut by 2 bases, the J end by 2 bases, with 7 bases between.

The chain links TRBV20-1 to TRBJ2-5, with TRBD2 matching 15 bases. The J segment lost 1 base and the V segment lost 6 bases, leaving 6 bases of the junction unmatched. CDR1 and CDR2 (germline): DFQATT, SNEGSKA (reference sequence). The CDR3 has 16 residues. The CDR3 loop reads CSAGTSGRPIQETQYF. DNA of the CDR3: TGCAGTGCCGGGACTAGCGGGAGGCCCATCCAAGAGACCCAGTACTTC.

This clone has at least ten counts. The gene calls are TRBV10-3 and TRBJ2-7; D is perhaps TRBD1 (8 bases). There are 14 residues in the CDR3. Germline loops: CDR1 ENHRY, CDR2 SYGVKD. Trimming stripped 8 bases from V and 3 bases from J, with 17 bases between. The CDR3 spells CAIGGVTGGYEQYF. Written as DNA, the CDR3 is TGTGCCATCGGGGGGGTTACAGGGGGCTACGAGCAGTACTTC.

This clone appeared many times. The rearrangement links TRBV6-1 to TRBJ2-4; the match to TRBD1 covers 7 bases. V lost 4 bases to trimming and J lost 1 base; unmatched junction nucleotides: 4. The CDR3 totals 15 residues. Germline-derived CDR1 and CDR2 are MNHNS and SASEGT. CDR3 coding DNA: TGTGCCAGCAGTGGGCAGGGGGTCGCCAAAAACATTCAGTACTTC. Its translation: CASSGQGVAKNIQYF.

This clone was seen more than once but under ten times. Relative to the germline gene, one junction end is altered; a read error may explain this. The chain combines TRBV19 with TRBJ2-3; D might be TRBD2 (5 bases). Germline loops: CDR1 LNHDA, CDR2 SQIVND (reference sequence). The CDR3 runs 15 residues. CDR3 region: CASSNILGDPDTKYF. CDR3 sequence (DNA): TGTGCCAGTAGTAACATTCTGGGAGACCCAGATACGAAGTATTTT.

This clone is medium-sized (0.01 to 0.1%) within its sample. The rearrangement uses TRBV19 and TRBJ1-2, with unresolved D. The germline V and J ends were trimmed by 5 bases and 5 bases, with 18 bases remaining between them. This CDR3 region has 15 residues. In germline, CDR1 is LNHDA, CDR2 SQIVND (reference sequence). DNA for the CDR3: TGTGCCAGTAGTTTCGGGCCCGGAGAGACTTATGGCTACACCTTC. As protein: CASSFGPGETYGYTF.

With regard to this clone: Mismatch with germline at one junction end may stem from a read error. This chain links TRBV10-2 with TRBJ1-2; D perhaps matches TRBD1 (6 bases). Per the germline V gene, CDR1 is WSHSY and CDR2 is SAAADI. This CDR3 has 14 amino acids. The CDR3 reads CASSPGVGTYVYTF. The CDR3 DNA sequence: TGCGCCAGCAGTCCAGGGGTTGGCACGTATGTCTACACCTTC.

The table lists this clone with many counts. It may be a read error: a sequence one base away is much more abundant. The chain uses TRBV20-1 and TRBJ2-1, with D tentatively TRBD1 (6 bases). Germline V gene lookup returns CDR1 DFQATT and CDR2 SNEGSKA (reference sequence). The CDR3 is 14 residues long. This CDR3 reads CSAGDWQGTNEQFF. The CDR3 nucleotides read TGCAGTGCTGGAGATTGGCAGGGGACGAATGAGCAGTTCTTC.

This clone was detected many times. The chain combines TRBV27 with TRBJ1-5, with a possible D match to TRBD1 (6 bases). V was shortened by 7 bases and J by 3 bases, with 19 bases between the two germline ends. The CDR3 sequence is 16 residues long. The germline gives CDR1 MNHEY, CDR2 SMNVEV (reference sequence). The CDR3 DNA is TGTGCCAGCACCCCCGCCGGGCAGGGGATCAATCAGCCCCAGCATTTT. Translated: CASTPAGQGINQPQHF.

This clone is deemed medium-sized (0.01 to 0.1%). DNA of the CDR3: TGTGCCAGCAGCTTACGGTTAGCGCAGGCCAGTACGCAGTATTTT. Amino acid sequence: CASSLRLAQASTQYF. The chain is built from TRBV7-2 and TRBJ2-3; TRBD2 is a possible D gene (5 bases). This CDR3 has 15 amino acids. Deletions cut 2 bases from V and 8 bases from J, with 17 bases between. Germline lookup yields CDR1 SGHTA and CDR2 FQGNSA.